This paragraph covers one T cell receptor (beta chain) sequence. The data belong to a study of control samples from healthy donors and cancer patients. With 0 bases clipped from V and 7 bases from J, the junction kept 10 bases outside the gene matches. Germline V CDR1 and CDR2: SGHRS, YFSETQ. The CDR3 totals 15 residues. The assay was immunoSEQ multiplex PCR, and TCRdb's table has in-frame clones only and misses some. This sample has tens of thousands of clones, with about 90% found just once. This chain connects TRBV5-1 to TRBJ2-7; 7 bases align to TRBD2. The receptor comes from a woman aged 55 to 70 with head and neck cancer. The sequenced sample was PBMCs. Here the CDR3 DNA reads TGCGCCAGCAGCTTGGATAGCGGGCCGGCGGGGGAGCAGTACTTC. It encodes CASSLDSGPAGEQYF.